This T cell receptor beta chain came from a study of cytomegalovirus exposure and HLA in healthy donors. Sequencing used immunoSEQ multiplex PCR; TCRdb keeps in-frame clones, though not all of them. The sample consists of under 400,000 clones, 86% of them appearing once. A few counts support this clone. Antigen: not known. Donors were drawn from the approximately 110-subject validation cohort, separate from the approximately 700-subject first cohort. Study conclusions and caveats: Reported performance of the classifier showed diagnosis of cytomegalovirus status with high specificity and sensitivity. That first-cohort TCR clusters tended to co-occur in the 130 or so validation repertoires was found in a later analysis.

Trimming left V 5 bases short and J 7 bases short, with 8 bases between. The CDR3 contains 10 residues. The germline gives CDR1 SQVTM, CDR2 ANQGSEA. The rearrangement uses TRBV29-1 and TRBJ1-1; D is uncertain. The receptor's source is a woman younger than 30 in good health and CMV-seronegative. Sequencing used PBMCs. CDR3 in DNA: TGCAGCGTTCGCCGGGGTGAAGCTTTCTTT. This codes for CSVRRGEAFF.